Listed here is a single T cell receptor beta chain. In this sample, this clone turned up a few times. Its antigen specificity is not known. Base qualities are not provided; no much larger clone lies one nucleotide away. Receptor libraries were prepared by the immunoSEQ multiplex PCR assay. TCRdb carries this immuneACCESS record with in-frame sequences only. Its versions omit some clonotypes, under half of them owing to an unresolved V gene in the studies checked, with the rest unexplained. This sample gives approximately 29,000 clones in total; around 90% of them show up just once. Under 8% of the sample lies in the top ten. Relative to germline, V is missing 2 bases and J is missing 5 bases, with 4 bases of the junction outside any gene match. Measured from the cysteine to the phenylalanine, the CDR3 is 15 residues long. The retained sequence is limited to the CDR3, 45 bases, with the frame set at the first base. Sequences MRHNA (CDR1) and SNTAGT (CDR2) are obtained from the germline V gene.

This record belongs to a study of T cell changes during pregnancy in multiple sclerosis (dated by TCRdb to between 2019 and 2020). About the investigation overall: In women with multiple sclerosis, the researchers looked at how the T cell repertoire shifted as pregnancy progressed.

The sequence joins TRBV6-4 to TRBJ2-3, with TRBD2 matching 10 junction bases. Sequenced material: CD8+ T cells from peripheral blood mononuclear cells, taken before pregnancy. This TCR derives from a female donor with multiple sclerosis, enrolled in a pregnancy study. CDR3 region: CASSDAAGGVDTQYF. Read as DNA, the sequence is TGTGCCAGCAGTGACGCAGCGGGAGGGGTAGATACGCAGTATTTT.